This T cell receptor (beta chain) was captured by sequencing in a study of blood T cell repertoires in COVID-19. Clones were read by immunoSEQ multiplex PCR, and TCRdb kept only the in-frame ones, dropping some. The sample holds under 45,000 clones, 60% to 80% seen once. The CDR3 loop spans 13 amino acids. CDR1 is SNHLY, CDR2 FYNNEI, per germline. Trimming took 6 bases from V and 7 from J; bases not matched to a gene: 8. This clone appeared a few times. This receptor was obtained from a woman in her sixties or seventies with acute or convalescent COVID-19. V gene TRBV2 combines with J gene TRBJ1-1; TRBD1 aligns across 7 bases. What was sequenced was peripheral blood. This CDR3 is CASRGQASLEAFF. In DNA form, the CDR3 reads TGTGCCAGCAGAGGACAGGCCTCACTTGAAGCTTTCTTT.